A single sample is the source of the 8 T cell receptor beta chains below, sequenced in a study of cytomegalovirus exposure and HLA in healthy donors. The PCR had 60 Vbeta and 13 Jbeta primers. The assay was immunoSEQ multiplex PCR, and TCRdb's table has in-frame clones only and misses some. Of roughly 68,000 clones in the sample, roughly 73% are singletons; the top ten hold roughly 5.1%. Sequenced input: PBMCs. The receptors derive from a male donor in good health and CMV-seropositive.

The J gene is TRBJ2-3, the V gene TRBV16, with a possible D match to TRBD1 (5 bases). The CDR3 is 18 residues long. The germline gives CDR1 KGHSY, CDR2 FQNENV. V lost 0 bases and J 0 bases, leaving 16 bases between the germline ends. For the CDR3, the DNA is TGTGCCAGCAGCCAATCGGGCAGGGCGCCTGATAGCACAGATACGCAGTATTTT. It is translated as CASSQSGRAPDSTDTQYF.

The chain couples TRBV5-1 to TRBJ2-1, with TRBD2 matching over 10 bases. V was clipped by 3 bases and J by 8 bases; unmatched bases: 5. The CDR3 is made up of 14 amino acids. Germline V gene lookup returns CDR1 SGHRS and CDR2 YFSETQ. The CDR3 nucleotides read TGCGCCAGCAGCTCGGGACTAGCGTTCGATGAGCAGTTCTTC. It codes for CASSSGLAFDEQFF.

The chain carries TRBV19 and TRBJ1-5, with 9 bases fitting TRBD1. V lost 3 bases and J lost 6; bases outside the gene matches: 9. The germline V gene encodes CDR1 LNHDA and CDR2 SQIVND (reference sequence). The length of the CDR3 is 16 residues. CDR3 nucleotides: TGTGCCAGTAGTATTGTATTCGGGACAGGGAGTCAGCCCCAGCATTTT. It yields the protein CASSIVFGTGSQPQHF.

The chain has TRBV29-1 and TRBJ1-5, with D maybe TRBD1 (5 bases). Germline assignment: CDR1 SQVTM and CDR2 ANQGSEA. CDR3 length: 12 amino acids. V was cut by 6 bases and J by 7 bases, with 13 bases left in between. The CDR3: CSVKGRGQPQHF. DNA for the CDR3: TGCAGCGTGAAGGGACGGGGGCAGCCCCAGCATTTT.

The chain employs TRBV27 and TRBJ2-1, with TRBD2 identical over 10 bases. From germline, CDR1 is MNHEY and CDR2 SMNVEV (reference sequence). CDR3 length equals 17 residues. Germline trimming cut 5 bases from V and 6 bases from J; bases unmatched to any gene: 13. CDR3 sequence (DNA): TGTGCCAGCAGTGATAGCGGGGGGTCCCTTATAGTCAATGAGCAGTTCTTC. Its translation is CASSDSGGSLIVNEQFF.

V usage is TRBV10-3 and J usage is TRBJ1-4, with TRBD1 as a possible D gene (6 bases). Per germline, CDR1 ENHRY and CDR2 SYGVKD. The CDR3 has 19 residues. The V gene lost 3 bases and the J gene lost 6 bases, with 26 bases spanning the gap. CDR3 coding DNA: TGTGCCATCAGTGATCTCGGGACACCAATTCGGGGAAATCATGAAAAACTGTTTTTT. It codes for CAISDLGTPIRGNHEKLFF.

V gene TRBV7-3 combines with J gene TRBJ2-3; a possible D gene is TRBD1 (7 bases). CDR3 size: 15 residues. Germline CDR1 is SGHTA and CDR2 is FQGTGA. The V end lost 1 base, the J end lost 6 bases, and 14 bases lay between the germline ends. The CDR3 loop is CASSLSGTVYDTQYF. CDR3 coding DNA: TGTGCCAGCAGCTTAAGCGGGACAGTTTACGATACGCAGTATTTT.

This sequence joins TRBV5-4 and TRBJ2-7; D call uncertain. Trimming left V 3 bases short and J 2 bases short, with 15 bases between. The V gene's germline CDR1 is SGHNT and CDR2 YYREEE (reference sequence). This CDR3 contains 15 residues. Here the CDR3 reads CASSYGGRMAYEQYF. CDR3 DNA: TGTGCCAGCAGCTATGGTGGCAGAATGGCCTACGAGCAGTACTTC.